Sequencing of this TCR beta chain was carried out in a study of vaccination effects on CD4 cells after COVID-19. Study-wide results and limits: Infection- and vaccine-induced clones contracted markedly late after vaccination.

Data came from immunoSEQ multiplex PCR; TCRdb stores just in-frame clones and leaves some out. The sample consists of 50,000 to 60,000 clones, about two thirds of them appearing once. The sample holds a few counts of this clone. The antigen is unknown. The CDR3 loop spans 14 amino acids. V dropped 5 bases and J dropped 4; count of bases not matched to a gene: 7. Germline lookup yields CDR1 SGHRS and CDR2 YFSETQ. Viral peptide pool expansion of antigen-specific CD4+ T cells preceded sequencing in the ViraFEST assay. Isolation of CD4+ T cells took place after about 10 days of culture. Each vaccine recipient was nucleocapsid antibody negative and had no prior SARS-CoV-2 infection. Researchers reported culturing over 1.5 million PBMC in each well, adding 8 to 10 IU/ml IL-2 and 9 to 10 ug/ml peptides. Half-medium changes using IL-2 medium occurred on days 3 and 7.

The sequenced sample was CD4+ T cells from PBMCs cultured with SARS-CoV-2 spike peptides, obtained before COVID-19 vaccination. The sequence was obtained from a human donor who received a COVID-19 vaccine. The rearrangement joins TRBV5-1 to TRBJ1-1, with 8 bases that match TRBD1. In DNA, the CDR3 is TGCGCCAGCAGGGCAGGGGGCTTTGGCACTGAAGCTTTCTTT. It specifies CASRAGGFGTEAFF. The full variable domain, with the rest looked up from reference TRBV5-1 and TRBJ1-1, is KAGVTQTPRYLIKTRGQQVTLSCSPISGHRSVSWYQQTPGQGLQFLFEYFSETQRNKGNFPGRFSGRQFSNSRSEMNVSTLELGDSALYLCASRAGGFGTEAFFGQGTRLTVV.